This T cell receptor beta chain came from a study of persistence of HIV-infected CD4 T cells. Turning to the study itself: Donors were ART-treated; their CMV- and Gag-responding CD4+ T cells were isolated. Suppressive ART had lasted a median of around eight years.

Study-level findings and limits: Compared with CD3/CD28-stimulated cells, CMV- and Gag-responding cells showed lower TCRbeta richness.

In this sample, this clone turned up once. Its matching antigen is unknown. Trimming removed 3 bases from V and 0 bases from J; junction bases left unmatched: 2. CDR1 is KGHSH and CDR2 is LQKENI in the germline V gene. The CDR3 runs 15 residues. Overlapping HIV-1 Gag 15-mer peptides at roughly 1 ug per peptide per mL were used. CD40L/CD69 double-negative CD45RO-high memory CD4+ T cells were collected. Sequencing used immunoSEQ version 4 in survey mode. Assay: immunoSEQ multiplex PCR; the TCRdb copy retains only in-frame clones and omits some. The sample holds approximately 34,000 clones; roughly four fifths are singletons and the top ten take about a sixth.

The starting material was CD4+ T cells sorted from PBMCs after approximately 20-hour stimulation, obtained from a patient who received antiretroviral therapy. The V gene is TRBV18, the J gene TRBJ2-1; TRBD2 matches at 7 bases. The receptor was isolated from an adult woman with HIV who was CMV-seropositive. The CDR3 DNA is TGTGCCAGCTCACCCGGGACTACCTCCTACAATGAGCAGTTCTTC. Protein sequence: CASSPGTTSYNEQFF.